The T cell receptor beta chain under discussion was sequenced for a study of shared clonotypes between healthy human individuals. Study observations and caveats: The four-donor shared clonotypes exceeded non-shared clonotypes in generation probability, with non-shared ones scoring lower. Roughly 5% of naive CD4 clonotypes were shared across a few donors.

Trimming removed 5 bases from V and 8 bases from J; junction bases left unmatched: 5. This CDR3 spans 15 amino acids. In germline, CDR1 is SGHAT, CDR2 FQNNGV. Deep-level settings were used for running the assay. Method: immunoSEQ multiplex PCR; TCRdb's copy keeps in-frame clones and lacks some. Of more than 2,000,000 clones listed, 85% to 95% are singletons. About this clone: Antigen: not known.

The receptor's source is a man aged 18 to 30 in good health. The specimen was naive CD4+ T cells sorted from blood. Subset defined: CD45RA+ positively selected. The chain combines TRBV11-2 with TRBJ2-1, with 14 bases lining up with TRBD2. The CDR3 region is CASSLGLAGADEQFF. The CDR3 nucleotides are TGTGCCAGCAGCCTGGGACTAGCGGGAGCCGATGAGCAGTTCTTC.